Listed here is a single T cell receptor beta chain. Its antigen is unknown. This sample was included in a study of blood T cells in healthy people across ages. Study-level results: With unsorted PBMCs, a conclusive comparison of naive versus antigen-experienced cells was not possible. Compared with aged donors, long-lived donors showed fewer expanded clones, suggesting selection. Donor CMV status was unknown, possibly confounding expanded clonotype changes. Estimated diversity that came from one million T cells was considered an underestimate.

CDR3 length: 19 amino acids. J was trimmed by 1 base and V by 2 bases; bases with no gene match: 6. Germline V gene lookup returns CDR1 LGHNA and CDR2 YNFKEQ. Primed by a sample-barcoded 5' primer and a J-beta primer mix, a second PCR proceeded for about 7 to 12 cycles. A single record per CDR3 protein comes from TCRdb applying MiXCR to the 5' RACE reads. The sample records hundreds of thousands of distinct CDR3 sequences, over 45% being singletons. The chain joins TRBV4-2 to TRBJ2-4; 15 positions agree with TRBD2. The sequence was collected from a man aged 30 to 45 in good health. The sequencing sample was made of blood. The CDR3 DNA sequence: TGTGCCAGCAGCCAACCGGGACTAGCGGGAGGCCCCGCCAAAAACATTCAGTACTTC. It encodes CASSQPGLAGGPAKNIQYF.